The 3 T cell receptor beta chains given below trace back to one sample, sequenced in a study of CD8 T cells in ankylosing spondylitis. TCRdb re-called the 5' RACE reads with MiXCR, one entry per CDR3 protein. The table has around 220,000 distinct CDR3 sequences, over 9.5% seen once. The sequencing input was blood, either unsorted or a sorted T cell fraction (not recorded which). All receptors derive from a male donor with ankylosing spondylitis or in good health (not recorded which).

This clonotype was counted between two and nine times. The gene calls are TRBV20-1 and TRBJ1-1; a possible D gene is TRBD1 (6 bases). CDR1 and CDR2 from the germline V gene are DFQATT and SNEGSKA (reference sequence). V lost 2 bases and J 0 bases, leaving 10 bases between the germline ends. This CDR3 is 14 amino acids long. The CDR3 DNA sequence: TGCAGTGCTAGAAAGGGGGGCATGAACACTGAAGCTTTCTTT. Amino acid sequence: CSARKGGMNTEAFF.

This clonotype showed up many times. V usage is TRBV5-5 and J usage is TRBJ1-3; TRBD1 matches at 10 bases. The ends lost 4 bases at V and 0 bases at J; junction bases unmatched: 4. This CDR3 comprises 16 residues. Germline V gene sequence: CDR1 SGHKS, CDR2 YYEKEE (reference sequence). As DNA, the CDR3 is TGTGCCAGCAGCCGGGACAGGGGAACCTCTGGAAACACCATATATTTT. The encoded protein is CASSRDRGTSGNTIYF.

This clonotype was recorded many times. The chain uses TRBV7-8 and TRBJ2-2, with 8 bases matching TRBD1. The CDR3 has 16 residues. CDR1 and CDR2 (germline): SGHVS, FQNEAQ. V gave up 5 bases and J gave up 3 bases; unmatched junction bases: 8. In nucleotides, the CDR3 is TGTGCCAGCAGCGACGCAGGGGGCGCGTACACCGGGGAGCTGTTTTTT. It yields the protein CASSDAGGAYTGELFF.